The 10 T cell receptor beta chains in this list originate from one sample, sequenced in a study of cytomegalovirus exposure and HLA in healthy donors. The primer mix had 60 Vbeta and 13 Jbeta primers. Here immunoSEQ multiplex PCR was the method, and the copy in TCRdb shows in-frame clones only, minus some. The sample has about 130,000 clones, over 70% seen once; the top ten hold 3.5% to 4.5%. Sequenced sample: PBMCs. The receptor source for this set is a man in his forties in good health and CMV-seropositive.

The CDR3 DNA is TGTGCCAGCAGTGACTCACAGGGGGCTGAAGCTTTCTTT. Its protein product is CASSDSQGAEAFF. The chain has TRBV6-4 and TRBJ1-1; 8 positions match TRBD1. In germline, CDR1 is MRHNA, CDR2 SNTAGT. V shed 0 bases, J shed 6 bases, and the junction held 0 bases outside the gene matches. The CDR3 consists of 13 residues.

V and J are TRBV29-1 and TRBJ2-3, with 7 bases fitting TRBD1. The length of the CDR3 is 14 residues. The germline gives CDR1 SQVTM, CDR2 ANQGSEA. After removal of 6 bases from V and 5 bases from J, the junction contained 11 bases not matched to a gene. CDR3 residues: CSVRETGKGDTQYF. The CDR3 bases are TGCAGCGTGAGGGAGACAGGGAAGGGAGATACGCAGTATTTT.

This clone occurred a few times. The V and J genes are TRBV4-1 and TRBJ2-3; 13 bases are shared with TRBD2. The J segment lost 2 bases and the V segment lost 4 bases, leaving 12 bases of the junction unmatched. The CDR3 covers 19 residues. Germline values: CDR1 MGHRA, CDR2 YSYEKL. As DNA, the CDR3 is TGCGCCAGCAGCCGGACTAGCGGGGGTTTAGGTCCGATCACAGATACGCAGTATTTT. Its translation is CASSRTSGGLGPITDTQYF.

This clone occurred a few times. This chain joins TRBV7-6 and TRBJ2-3, with D possibly TRBD1 on 5 matching bases. Trimming pared 4 bases from V and 5 bases from J, leaving 7 bases between. CDR1 and CDR2 from the germline V gene are SGHVS and FNYEAQ. This CDR3 is built from 12 residues. The CDR3: CASSSRGDTQYF. Written as DNA, the CDR3 is TGTGCCAGCAGCTCTAGGGGAGATACGCAGTATTTT. The whole variable domain, remainder taken from reference TRBV7-6 and TRBJ2-3, is GAGVSQSPRYKVTKRGQDVALRCDPISGHVSLYWYRQALGQGPEFLTYFNYEAQQDKSGLPNDRFSAERPEGSISTLTIQRTEQRDSAMYRCASSSRGDTQYFGPGTRLTVL.

CDR3 DNA: TGCGCCAGCAGCAACGGACAGGAAGGCGCTGGAAACACCATATATTTT. Translating it yields CASSNGQEGAGNTIYF. The rearrangement links TRBV5-1 to TRBJ1-3; 7 positions agree with TRBD1. CDR1 is SGHRS, CDR2 YFSETQ, per germline. This CDR3 spans 16 amino acids. Losses at the gene ends were 4 bases for V and 2 bases for J; bases not matched to a gene: 9.

Here the CDR3 reads CSVEKQGPGELFF. CDR3 DNA sequence: TGCAGCGTTGAAAAACAGGGGCCCGGGGAGCTGTTTTTT. The chain recombines TRBV29-1 with TRBJ2-2, with 7 bases aligning to TRBD1. The CDR3 spans 13 residues. From germline, CDR1 is SQVTM and CDR2 ANQGSEA. V was pared by 2 bases and J by 6 bases, with 3 bases of the junction left unmatched.

V gene TRBV4-1 combines with J gene TRBJ1-1; maybe TRBD1 (5 bases). CDR3 length: 15 residues. The germline V gene has CDR1 MGHRA and CDR2 YSYEKL. Trimming left V 4 bases short and J 3 bases short, with 15 bases between. The DNA of the CDR3 is TGCGCCAGCAGCCCCACCCGGGGGGGGTACACTGAAGCTTTCTTT. Its protein is CASSPTRGGYTEAFF.

In its sample, this clone was seen once. The same CDR3 also results from other DNA sequences found in this sample. The rearrangement links TRBV6-4 to TRBJ1-1, with D perhaps TRBD1 (6 bases). Trimming took off 4 bases at V and 2 bases at J, with 8 bases between the two ends. Germline values: CDR1 MRHNA, CDR2 SNTAGT. This CDR3 comprises 13 residues. The CDR3 region has the DNA TGTGCCAGCAGTGCGGACAGCAACACTGAAGCTTTCTTT. Translating it yields CASSADSNTEAFF.

This chain connects TRBV6-5 to TRBJ1-6, with 7 bases fitting TRBD1. CDR1 is MNHEY, CDR2 SVGAGI, per germline. The J segment lost 9 bases and the V segment lost 2 bases, leaving 10 bases of the junction unmatched. This CDR3 region has 16 residues. The CDR3 DNA follows: TGTGCCAGCAGTTACGGAAGCGGGCAGGGGGTTTCACCCCTCCACTTT. This encodes CASSYGSGQGVSPLHF.

The chain couples TRBV5-6 to TRBJ1-1, with 8 positions matching TRBD1. The CDR3 loop spans 12 amino acids. Germline V gene sequence: CDR1 SGHDT, CDR2 YYEEEE. After removal of 5 bases from V and 5 bases from J, the junction contained 2 bases not matched to a gene. The CDR3 sequence: CASRRQGTEAFF. The CDR3 nucleotides are TGTGCCAGCAGAAGACAGGGGACTGAAGCTTTCTTT.